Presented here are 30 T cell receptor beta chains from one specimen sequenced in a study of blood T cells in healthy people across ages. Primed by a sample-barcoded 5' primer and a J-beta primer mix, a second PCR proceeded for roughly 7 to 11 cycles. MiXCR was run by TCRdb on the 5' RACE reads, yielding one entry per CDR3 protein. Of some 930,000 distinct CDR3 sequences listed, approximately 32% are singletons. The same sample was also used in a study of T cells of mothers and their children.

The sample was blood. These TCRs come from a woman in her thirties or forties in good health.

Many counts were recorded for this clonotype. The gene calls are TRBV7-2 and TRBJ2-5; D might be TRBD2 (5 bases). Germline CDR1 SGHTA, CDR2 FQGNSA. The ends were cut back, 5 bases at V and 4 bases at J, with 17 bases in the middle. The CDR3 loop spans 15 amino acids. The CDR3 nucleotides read TGTGCCAGCAGCCAAAGAGGGCTTGAGAGAGAGACCCAGTACTTC. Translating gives CASSQRGLERETQYF.

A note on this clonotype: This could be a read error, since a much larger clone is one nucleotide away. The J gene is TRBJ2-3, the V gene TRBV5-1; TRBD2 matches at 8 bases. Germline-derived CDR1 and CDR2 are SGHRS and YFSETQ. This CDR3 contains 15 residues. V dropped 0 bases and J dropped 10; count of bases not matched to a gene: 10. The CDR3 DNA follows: TGCGCCAGCAGCTTGGCGGTAGCGGGACGGGTAGCGCAGTATTTT. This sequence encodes CASSLAVAGRVAQYF.

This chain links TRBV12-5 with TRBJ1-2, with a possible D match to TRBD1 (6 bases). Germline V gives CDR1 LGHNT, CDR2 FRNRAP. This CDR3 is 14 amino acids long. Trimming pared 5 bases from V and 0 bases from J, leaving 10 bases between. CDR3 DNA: TGTGCTAGTGGTGCCGACAGGACTAACTATGGCTACACCTTC. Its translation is CASGADRTNYGYTF.

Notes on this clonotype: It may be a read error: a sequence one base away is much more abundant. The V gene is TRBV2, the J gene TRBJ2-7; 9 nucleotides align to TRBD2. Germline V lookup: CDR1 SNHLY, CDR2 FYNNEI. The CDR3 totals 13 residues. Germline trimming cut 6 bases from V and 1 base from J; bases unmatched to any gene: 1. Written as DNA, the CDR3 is TGTGCCAGCAGGGGACTAGCTTCCTACGAGCAGTACTTC. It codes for CASRGLASYEQYF.

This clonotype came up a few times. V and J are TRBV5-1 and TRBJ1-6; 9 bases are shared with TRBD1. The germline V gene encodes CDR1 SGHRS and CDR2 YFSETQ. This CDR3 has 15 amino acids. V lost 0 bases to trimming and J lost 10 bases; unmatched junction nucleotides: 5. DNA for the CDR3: TGCGCCAGCAGCTTGGAGGGACAGGGAGGCTCACCCCTCCACTTT. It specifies CASSLEGQGGSPLHF.

The CDR3 loop is CASSPRGSYNSPLHF. As DNA, the CDR3 is TGTGCCAGCAGTCCTAGGGGGTCCTATAATTCACCCCTCCACTTT. This sequence joins TRBV27 and TRBJ1-6; D possibly corresponds to TRBD1 (6 bases). Trimming removed 5 bases from V and 1 base from J, with 9 bases in between. Looked up from germline, CDR1 is MNHEY and CDR2 is SMNVEV (reference sequence). CDR3 size: 15 residues.

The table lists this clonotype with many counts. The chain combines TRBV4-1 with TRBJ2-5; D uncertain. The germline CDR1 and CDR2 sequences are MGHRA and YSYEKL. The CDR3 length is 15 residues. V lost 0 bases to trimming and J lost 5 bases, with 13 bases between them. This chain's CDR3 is CASSQDVSITETQYF. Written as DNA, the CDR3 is TGCGCCAGCAGCCAAGATGTTAGTATTACGGAGACCCAGTACTTC.

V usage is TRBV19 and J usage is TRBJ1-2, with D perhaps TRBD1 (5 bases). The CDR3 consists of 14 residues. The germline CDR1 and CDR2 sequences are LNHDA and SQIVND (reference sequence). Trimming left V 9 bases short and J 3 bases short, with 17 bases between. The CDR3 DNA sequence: TGTGCCAGCCAGATCGGGGGAAGCGACTATGGCTACACCTTC. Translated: CASQIGGSDYGYTF. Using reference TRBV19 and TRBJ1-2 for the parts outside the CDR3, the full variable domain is DGGITQSPKYLFRKEGQNVTLSCEQNLNHDAMYWYRQDPGQGLRLIYYSQIVNDFQKGDIAEGYSVSREKKESFPLTVTSAQKNPTAFYLCASQIGGSDYGYTFGSGTRLTVV.

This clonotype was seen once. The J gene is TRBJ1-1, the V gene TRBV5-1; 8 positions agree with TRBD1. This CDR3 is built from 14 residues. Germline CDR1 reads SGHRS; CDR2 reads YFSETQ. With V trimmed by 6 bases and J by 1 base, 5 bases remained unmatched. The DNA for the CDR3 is TGCGCCAGCAACAGGGGGGAACAGAACACTGAAGCTTTCTTT. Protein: CASNRGEQNTEAFF.

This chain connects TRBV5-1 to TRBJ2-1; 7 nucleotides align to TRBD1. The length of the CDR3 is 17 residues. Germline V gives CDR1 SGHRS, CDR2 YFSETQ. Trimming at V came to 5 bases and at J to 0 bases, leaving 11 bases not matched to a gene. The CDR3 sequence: CASRVSGQASSYNEQFF. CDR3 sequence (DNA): TGCGCCAGCAGGGTATCAGGACAGGCGAGCTCCTACAATGAGCAGTTCTTC.

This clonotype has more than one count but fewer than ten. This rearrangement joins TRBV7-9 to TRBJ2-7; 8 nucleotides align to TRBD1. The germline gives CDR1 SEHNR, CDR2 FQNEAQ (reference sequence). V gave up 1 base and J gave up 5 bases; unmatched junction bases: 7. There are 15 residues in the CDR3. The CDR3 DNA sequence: TGTGCCAGCAGCTTAGATGCAGGGGGCCGGGACGAGCAGTACTTC. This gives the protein CASSLDAGGRDEQYF.

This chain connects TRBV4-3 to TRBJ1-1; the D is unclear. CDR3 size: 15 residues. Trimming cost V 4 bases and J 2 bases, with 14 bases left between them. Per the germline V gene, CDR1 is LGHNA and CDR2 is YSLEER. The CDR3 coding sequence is TGCGCCAGCAGCCTATGGTGGGTAAGCAACACTGAAGCTTTCTTT. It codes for CASSLWWVSNTEAFF.

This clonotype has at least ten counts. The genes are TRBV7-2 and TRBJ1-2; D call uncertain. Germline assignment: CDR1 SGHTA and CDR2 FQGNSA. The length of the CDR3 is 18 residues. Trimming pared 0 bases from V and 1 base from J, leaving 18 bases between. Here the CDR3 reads CASSLAGPSDTINYGYTF. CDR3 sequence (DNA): TGTGCCAGCAGCTTAGCGGGCCCTTCTGATACCATTAACTATGGCTACACCTTC.

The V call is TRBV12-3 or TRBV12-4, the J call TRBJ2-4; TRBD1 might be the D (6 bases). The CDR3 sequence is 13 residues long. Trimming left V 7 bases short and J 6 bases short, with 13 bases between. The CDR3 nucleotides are TGTGCCAGCACCCTGCAGGGGTCAAACATTCAGTACTTC. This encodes CASTLQGSNIQYF.

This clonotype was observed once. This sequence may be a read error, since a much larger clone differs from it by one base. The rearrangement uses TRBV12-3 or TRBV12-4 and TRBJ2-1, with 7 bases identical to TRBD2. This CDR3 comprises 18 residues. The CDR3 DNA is TGTGCCGGCAGCATACGGCGGGGGAGAATCGGGTCCTACAATGAGCAGTTCTTC. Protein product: CAGSIRRGRIGSYNEQFF.

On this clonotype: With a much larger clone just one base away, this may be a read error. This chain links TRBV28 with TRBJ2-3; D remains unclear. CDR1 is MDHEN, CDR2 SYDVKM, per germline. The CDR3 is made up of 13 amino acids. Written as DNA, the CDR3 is TGTGCCAGCAACGAACAATTCACAGATACGCAGGATTTT. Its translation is CASNEQFTDTQDF.

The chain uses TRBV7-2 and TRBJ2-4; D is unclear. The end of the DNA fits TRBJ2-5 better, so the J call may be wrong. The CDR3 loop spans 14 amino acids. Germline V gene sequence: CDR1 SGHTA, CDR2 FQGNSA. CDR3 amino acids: CASSLEQIGETQYF. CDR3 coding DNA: TGTGCCAGCAGCTTAGAACAAATTGGGGAGACCCAGTACTTC.

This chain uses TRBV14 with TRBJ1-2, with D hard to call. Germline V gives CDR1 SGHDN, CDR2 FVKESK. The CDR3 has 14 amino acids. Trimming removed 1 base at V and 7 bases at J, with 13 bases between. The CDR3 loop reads CASSQVKGPGGYTF. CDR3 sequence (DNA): TGTGCCAGCAGCCAAGTAAAAGGACCGGGTGGCTACACCTTC.

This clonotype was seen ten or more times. The CDR3 bases are TGCAGCGTTGATGGTGGGAACTATGGCTACACCTTC. The encoded protein is CSVDGGNYGYTF. This chain joins TRBV29-1 and TRBJ1-2; the D is unclear. Germline V gene sequence: CDR1 SQVTM, CDR2 ANQGSEA. V gave up 3 bases and J gave up 2 bases, with 7 bases separating them. This CDR3 has 12 amino acids.

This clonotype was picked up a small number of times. The CDR3, as DNA: TGTGCCATCAGAGCCCCAGGGAACACTGAAGCTTTCTTT. It encodes CAIRAPGNTEAFF. J is TRBJ1-1 and V is TRBV10-3; D unresolved. Germline loops: CDR1 ENHRY, CDR2 SYGVKD. The CDR3 length is 13 residues. V shed 6 bases and J shed 1 base, with 9 bases lying between them.

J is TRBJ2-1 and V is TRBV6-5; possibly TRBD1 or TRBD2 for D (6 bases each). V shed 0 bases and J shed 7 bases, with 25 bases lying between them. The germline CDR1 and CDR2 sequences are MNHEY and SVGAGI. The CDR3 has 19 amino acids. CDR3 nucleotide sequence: TGTGCCAGCAGTTACTCGATGTGCGGGTTGGGGGGCGGAAGGAATGAGCAGTTCTTC. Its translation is CASSYSMCGLGGGRNEQFF.

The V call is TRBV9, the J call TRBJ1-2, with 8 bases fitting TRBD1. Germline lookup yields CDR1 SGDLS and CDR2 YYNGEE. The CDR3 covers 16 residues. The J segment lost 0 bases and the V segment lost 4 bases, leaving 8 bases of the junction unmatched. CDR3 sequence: CASSKTGEEANYGYTF. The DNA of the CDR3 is TGTGCCAGCAGCAAGACAGGGGAAGAGGCTAACTATGGCTACACCTTC.

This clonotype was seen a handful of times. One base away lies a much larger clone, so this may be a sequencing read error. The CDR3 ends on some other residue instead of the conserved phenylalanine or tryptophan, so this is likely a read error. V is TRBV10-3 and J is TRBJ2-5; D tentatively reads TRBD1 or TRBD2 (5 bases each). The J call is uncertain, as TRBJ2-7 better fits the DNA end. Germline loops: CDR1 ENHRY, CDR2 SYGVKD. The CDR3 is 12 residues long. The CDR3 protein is CAIGGGDYEQYY. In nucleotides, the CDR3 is TGTGCCATTGGTGGGGGAGACTACGAGCAGTACTAC.

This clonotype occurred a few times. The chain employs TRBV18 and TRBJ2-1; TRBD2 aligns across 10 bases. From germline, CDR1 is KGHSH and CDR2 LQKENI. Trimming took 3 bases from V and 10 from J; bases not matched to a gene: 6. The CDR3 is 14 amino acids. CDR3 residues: CASSPSSGGREQFF. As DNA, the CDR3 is TGTGCCAGCTCACCGTCTAGCGGGGGCAGGGAGCAGTTCTTC.

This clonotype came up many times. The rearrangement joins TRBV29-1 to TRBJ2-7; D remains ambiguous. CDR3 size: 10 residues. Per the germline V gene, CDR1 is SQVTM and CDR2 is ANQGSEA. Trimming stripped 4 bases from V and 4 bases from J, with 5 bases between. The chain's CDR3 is CSVVLYEQYF. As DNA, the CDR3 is TGCAGCGTTGTGCTATACGAGCAGTACTTC.

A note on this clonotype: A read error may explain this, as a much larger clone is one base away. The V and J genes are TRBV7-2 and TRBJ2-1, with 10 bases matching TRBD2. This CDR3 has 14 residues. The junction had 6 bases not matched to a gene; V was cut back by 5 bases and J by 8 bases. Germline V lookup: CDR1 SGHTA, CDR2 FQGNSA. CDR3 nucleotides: TGTGCCAGCAGCCGGGGACTAGCGTTCGATGAGCAGTTCTTC. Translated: CASSRGLAFDEQFF.

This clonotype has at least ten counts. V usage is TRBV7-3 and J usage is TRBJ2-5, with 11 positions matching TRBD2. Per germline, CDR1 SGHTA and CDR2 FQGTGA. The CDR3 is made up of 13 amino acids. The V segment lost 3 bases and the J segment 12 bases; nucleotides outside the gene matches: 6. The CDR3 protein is CASSFNSGGAKYF. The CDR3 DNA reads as TGTGCCAGCAGCTTCAATAGCGGGGGGGCAAAGTACTTC.

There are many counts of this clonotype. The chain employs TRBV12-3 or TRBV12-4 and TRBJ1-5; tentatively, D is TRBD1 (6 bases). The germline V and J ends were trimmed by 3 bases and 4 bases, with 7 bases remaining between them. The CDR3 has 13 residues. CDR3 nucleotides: TGTGCCAGCAGTTTTCAGGGGAATCAGCCCCAGCATTTT. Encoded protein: CASSFQGNQPQHF.

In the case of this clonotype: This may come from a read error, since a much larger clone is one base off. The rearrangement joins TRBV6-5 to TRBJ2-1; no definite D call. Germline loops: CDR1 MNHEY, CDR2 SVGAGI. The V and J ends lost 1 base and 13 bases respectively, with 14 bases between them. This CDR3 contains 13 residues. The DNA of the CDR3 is TGTGCCAGCAGTTACTGGCAGGAAGAGACCCAGTTCTTC. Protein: CASSYWQEETQFF.

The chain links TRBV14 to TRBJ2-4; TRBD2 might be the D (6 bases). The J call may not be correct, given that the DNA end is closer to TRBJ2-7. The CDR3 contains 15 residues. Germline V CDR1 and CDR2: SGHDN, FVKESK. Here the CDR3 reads CASSQARDSDYEQYF. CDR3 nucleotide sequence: TGTGCCAGCAGCCAAGCCCGGGACTCTGACTACGAGCAGTACTTC.